This TCR beta chain was captured in a study of blood T cell repertoires in COVID-19. The CDR3 runs to 12 residues. Germline V gene data show CDR1 as MDHEN and CDR2 as SYDVKM. V was trimmed by 10 bases and J by 9 bases, leaving 13 bases between them. As handled by the study authors: Estimated nucleated cell counts came from reference gene primer amplification. Using immunoSEQ multiplex PCR, the repertoire was profiled, and TCRdb retains in-frame clones only, with some absent. V, J and clone size derive from that table, while D and trimming were established from the DNA sequence. The data contain fewer than 250,000 clones, more than 75% of them seen just once; the ten biggest clones take up approximately 6%.

The chain couples TRBV28 to TRBJ1-6, with D possibly TRBD1 on 6 matching bases. This clonotype originated in a woman of 80 years or more with COVID-19, enrolled during active disease. Sequencing input: peripheral blood. This chain's CDR3 is CAITRGSSPLHF. CDR3 coding DNA: TGTGCCATCACCAGGGGAAGTTCACCCCTCCACTTT.